These 24 T cell receptor beta chains were all obtained from the same sample, sequenced in a study of tumor and adjacent non-tumor tissue in lung cancer. Three rounds of nested PCR, following a modified ARM-PCR protocol, produced the TCRbeta library. One entry per CDR3 protein, called by TCRdb with MiXCR from the multiplex PCR reads. The sample consists of roughly 75,000 distinct CDR3 sequences, around 65% of them appearing once. The template was RNA from unsorted bulk tissue. This non-tumor lung sample came from over 3 cm beyond the tumor edge. Sequences were obtained from distant non-tumor lung tissue. The receptors here all came from a woman aged 50 to 60 with non-small cell lung cancer.

With regard to this clonotype: This may arise from a read error, as a much more abundant clone is one base away. The chain combines TRBV6-2 or TRBV6-3 with TRBJ1-1; D is unresolved. This CDR3 has 12 amino acids. Germline CDR1 MNHEY, CDR2 SVGEGT. The CDR3 is CASSDPNTEAIF. The CDR3 bases are TGTGCCAGCAGCGACCCTAACACTGAAGCTATCTTT.

The count of this clonotype is one. This may stem from a read error, because a much larger clone lies one nucleotide away. This chain links TRBV28 with TRBJ2-7, with D tentatively TRBD1 (5 bases). V was trimmed by 6 bases and J by 4 bases, leaving 16 bases between them. Germline assignment: CDR1 MDHEN and CDR2 SYDVKM. The CDR3 extends over 14 amino acids. The DNA of the CDR3 is TGTGCCAGCAGCTTCACCGCGACAGAATACGAGCAGTACTTC. Translation: CASSFTATEYEQYF. Based on the CDR3 plus reference TRBV28 and TRBJ2-7, the full variable domain is DVKVTQSSRYLVKRTGEKVFLECVQDMDHENMFWYRQDPGLGLRLIYFSYDVKMKEKGDIPEGYSVSREKKERFSLILESASTNQTSMYLCASSFTATEYEQYFGPGTRLTVT.

This clonotype was detected only a few times. This sequence may be a read error, since a much larger clone differs from it by one base. This sequence joins TRBV6-6 and TRBJ2-2, with 7 bases that match TRBD1. This CDR3 region has 15 residues. CDR1 and CDR2 from the germline V gene are MNHNY and SVGAGI (reference sequence). The CDR3 is CTSSLTGQSSGELFF. The CDR3 DNA reads as TGTACCAGCAGTTTGACAGGGCAAAGCTCCGGGGAGCTGTTTTTT.

A word on this clonotype: A much larger clone is a single base away; this may be a read error. The chain carries TRBV5-1 and TRBJ2-5; TRBD1 aligns across 7 bases. The germline gives CDR1 SGHRS, CDR2 YFSETQ. V dropped 4 bases and J dropped 4; count of bases not matched to a gene: 4. The CDR3 runs to 13 residues. The CDR3 region has the DNA TGCGCCAGCAGCCCGGGACAGTTAGAGACCCAGTACTTC. This gives the protein CASSPGQLETQYF.

For this clonotype: Because the CDR3 is missing its conserved closing phenylalanine or tryptophan, this is likely a read error. This CDR3 reads CASSLDTGEGTGAFL. CDR3 sequence (DNA): TGTGCCAGCAGCTTAGATACAGGGGAGGGCACTGGAGCTTTCCTT. The chain joins TRBV11-1 to TRBJ1-1; 7 bases are a match to TRBD1. This CDR3 is built from 15 residues. The germline CDR1 and CDR2 sequences are SGHAT and FQDESV (reference sequence).

Regarding this clonotype: This likely comes from a read error, as the CDR3 has no conserved phenylalanine or tryptophan at its end. This sequence joins TRBV6-5 and TRBJ1-5; a possible D gene is TRBD1 (5 bases). CDR1 and CDR2 from the germline V gene are MNHEY and SVGAGI. Trimming removed 6 bases from V and 0 bases from J, with 21 bases in between. This CDR3 is 18 amino acids long. The CDR3 spells CASSSQAVGQNSNQPQHY. The CDR3, as DNA: TGTGCCAGCAGCTCGCAGGCGGTAGGACAAAATAGCAATCAGCCCCAGCATTAT.

About this clonotype: A read error may be the cause here, since a much bigger clone is one base away. The chain joins TRBV4-2 to TRBJ2-5; maybe TRBD1 (6 bases). Germline assignment: CDR1 LGHNA and CDR2 YNFKEQ. CDR3 length: 16 residues. The CDR3 sequence is CTSSRVLRDNQETQYF. CDR3 bases: TGTACCAGCAGCCGAGTGCTCCGGGACAACCAAGAGACCCAGTACTTC.

Points on this clonotype: Relative to the germline gene, one junction end is altered; a read error may explain this. CDR3 loop: CRVSTGQGIESYGYTF. DNA of the CDR3: TGCCGCGTTAGCACGGGACAGGGGATTGAGAGCTATGGCTACACCTTC. V and J are TRBV29-1 and TRBJ1-2, with 10 positions matching TRBD1. Germline CDR1 SQVTM, CDR2 ANQGSEA. This CDR3 comprises 16 residues.

The chain uses TRBV4-2 and TRBJ2-7; 8 bases align to TRBD2. This CDR3 has 15 residues. With 2 bases clipped from V and 5 bases from J, the junction kept 8 bases outside the gene matches. The germline gives CDR1 LGHNA, CDR2 YNFKEQ. CDR3 nucleotides: TGTGCCAGCAGCCAACGAACTAGCGGTACCCACGAGCAGTACTTC. Its translation: CASSQRTSGTHEQYF.

This clonotype was detected once. Given the absence of the conserved phenylalanine or tryptophan at the CDR3 end, a read error is likely. The chain employs TRBV11-2 and TRBJ2-7; D remains unclear. The germline CDR1 and CDR2 sequences are SGHAT and FQNNGV. The length of the CDR3 is 14 residues. V lost 0 bases to trimming and J lost 0 bases, with 6 bases between them. Here the CDR3 DNA reads TGTGCCAGCAGCTTAGATCCCAACTCCTACGAGCAGTACCTC. Protein: CASSLDPNSYEQYL.

A single count supports this clonotype. V and J are TRBV20-1 and TRBJ2-1, with 7 bases aligning to TRBD2. Per the germline V gene, CDR1 is DFQATT and CDR2 is SNEGSKA (reference sequence). V shed 3 bases and J 9 bases; nucleotides not matched to a gene: 11. The CDR3 is 14 amino acids. The CDR3 is CSASGRNSYSEQFF. DNA of the CDR3: TGCAGTGCTAGCGGGAGGAACTCCTATAGTGAGCAGTTCTTC.

The sample holds many counts of this clonotype. The J gene is TRBJ2-5, the V gene TRBV5-1; 8 bases map to TRBD1. This CDR3 region has 13 residues. The ends lost 4 bases at V and 4 bases at J; junction bases unmatched: 3. Germline assignment: CDR1 SGHRS and CDR2 YFSETQ. The CDR3 spells CASSPGQVETQYF. The CDR3 DNA reads TGCGCCAGCAGCCCGGGACAGGTAGAGACCCAGTACTTC.

A note on this clonotype: The junction differs from germline at one of its ends, possibly a read error. The V gene is TRBV11-2, the J gene TRBJ2-1; a weak D match, TRBD2 (5 bases). The CDR3 is made up of 12 amino acids. Germline CDR1 is SGHAT and CDR2 is FQNNGV. The CDR3 here is CASNLGGDEQFF. The CDR3 DNA sequence: TGTGCCAGCAACTTAGGAGGCGATGAACAGTTCTTT.

This clonotype was found many times. For the CDR3, the DNA is TGTGCCATCAGTGAACCCAACTATGGCTACACCTTC. Protein product: CAISEPNYGYTF. The rearrangement links TRBV10-3 to TRBJ1-2; D gene uncertain. Germline V gene lookup returns CDR1 ENHRY and CDR2 SYGVKD. Trimming left V 3 bases short and J 2 bases short, with 4 bases between. The CDR3 runs 12 residues.

The chain has TRBV18 and TRBJ2-7; 9 positions match TRBD1. This CDR3 is built from 15 residues. Germline-derived CDR1 and CDR2 are KGHSH and LQKENI. Germline trimming cut 3 bases from V and 6 bases from J; bases unmatched to any gene: 9. The DNA of the CDR3 is TGTGCCAGCTCACCTCCGGGACAGGGATTCGGCGAGCAGTACTTC. Translation: CASSPPGQGFGEQYF.

Of note for this clonotype: A much more abundant neighbour one base away suggests this may be a read error. The chain employs TRBV29-1 and TRBJ2-7, with a possible D match to TRBD2 (6 bases). The V gene's germline CDR1 is SQVTM and CDR2 ANQGSEA. This CDR3 spans 12 amino acids. The V gene lost 8 bases and the J gene lost 6 bases, with 17 bases spanning the gap. CDR3 sequence reads: CSMGRVGGEQYF. The CDR3 coding sequence is TGCAGCATGGGAAGGGTCGGGGGCGAGCAGTACTTC.

Concerning this clonotype itself: Relative to the germline gene, one junction end is altered; a read error may explain this. The CDR3 DNA reads TGTGTCAGCGGAGTTGGGGATACGCAGTATTTT. This codes for CVSGVGDTQYF. The chain uses TRBV6-5 and TRBJ2-3; the D gene is possibly TRBD2 (5 bases). The CDR3 is 11 amino acids. Looked up from germline, CDR1 is MNHEY and CDR2 is SVGAGI.

Points on this clonotype: At one end the junction does not follow the germline gene, possibly because of a read error. The rearrangement links TRBV24-1 to TRBJ2-2; unclear D gene. The CDR3 contains 13 residues. Germline V lookup: CDR1 KGHDR, CDR2 SFDVKD. The CDR3 sequence: CPTRALTTGELFF. CDR3 sequence (DNA): TGTCCCACCAGAGCTTTGACCACCGGGGAGCTGTTTTTT.

The count of this clonotype is one. A read error may be the cause here, since a much bigger clone is one base away. The chain couples TRBV6-5 to TRBJ2-7; D might be TRBD1 or TRBD2, each matching 6 bases. CDR3 length: 17 amino acids. Trimming left V 6 bases short and J 7 bases short, with 28 bases between. CDR1 MNHEY and CDR2 SVGAGI come from the germline V gene. The CDR3 protein is CASSSQVGGHGADEQYF. The CDR3 coding sequence is TGTGCCAGCAGCTCCCAAGTCGGGGGACACGGGGCTGATGAGCAGTACTTC.

The V and J genes are TRBV4-3 and TRBJ2-5, with D maybe TRBD2 (6 bases). The CDR3 length is 16 residues. Germline V gives CDR1 LGHNA, CDR2 YSLEER. V gave up 0 bases and J gave up 9 bases, with 20 bases separating them. CDR3 in DNA: TGCGCCAGCAGCCAAGAGGCTACCGGGAGAAGAAAGGCCCAGTACTTC. It codes for CASSQEATGRRKAQYF.

A few counts support this clonotype. This chain links TRBV11-2 with TRBJ2-3, with a tentative D call TRBD1 (6 bases). CDR3 length equals 14 residues. Germline assignment: CDR1 SGHAT and CDR2 FQNNGV. The CDR3 DNA is TGTCTCAGCAGCTTAGGACAGTTCACAGATACGCAGTATTTT. Encoded protein: CLSSLGQFTDTQYF.

This sequence joins TRBV20-1 and TRBJ2-4; D is possibly TRBD1 or TRBD2 (5 bases each). CDR1 is DFQATT and CDR2 is SNEGSKA in the germline V gene (reference sequence). CDR3 length equals 13 residues. The V end was cut by 7 bases, the J end by 3 bases, with 13 bases between. The CDR3 DNA follows: TGCAGTGATAATTCGGGGCTCAAAAACATTCAGTACTTC. Encoded protein: CSDNSGLKNIQYF.

Concerning this clonotype itself: This CDR3 fails to terminate in the conserved phenylalanine or tryptophan, so it likely reflects a read error. The chain has TRBV7-8 and TRBJ2-1, with D perhaps matching TRBD2 (5 bases). CDR3 size: 15 residues. With 7 bases removed from V and 3 bases from J, the gap between germline ends came to 16 bases. The V gene's germline CDR1 is SGHVS and CDR2 FQNEAQ. This CDR3 is CASNQDSGHYNEQFL. CDR3 nucleotides: TGTGCCAGCAACCAGGACTCGGGCCACTACAATGAGCAGTTCCTC.

Comments on this clonotype: The CDR3 carries no conserved terminal phenylalanine or tryptophan, so it likely arises from a read error. This chain connects TRBV5-6 to TRBJ2-3; the match to TRBD1 covers 10 bases. This CDR3 is built from 16 residues. The ends lost 4 bases at V and 6 bases at J; junction bases unmatched: 11. CDR1 is SGHDT, CDR2 YYEEEE, per germline. The CDR3 spells CASSHTPTGGVDTQYL. The CDR3 nucleotides are TGTGCCAGCAGCCATACTCCGACAGGGGGCGTGGATACGCAGTATCTT.